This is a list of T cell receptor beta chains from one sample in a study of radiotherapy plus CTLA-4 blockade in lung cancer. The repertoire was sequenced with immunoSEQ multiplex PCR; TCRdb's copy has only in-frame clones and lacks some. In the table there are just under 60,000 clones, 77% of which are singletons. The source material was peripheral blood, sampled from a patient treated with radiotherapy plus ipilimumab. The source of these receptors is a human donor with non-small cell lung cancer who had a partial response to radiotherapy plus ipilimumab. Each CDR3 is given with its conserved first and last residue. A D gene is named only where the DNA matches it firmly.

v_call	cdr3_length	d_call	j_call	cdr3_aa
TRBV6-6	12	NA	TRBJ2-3	CASSFPTDTQYF
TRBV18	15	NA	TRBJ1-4	CASSPPGTTNEKLFF
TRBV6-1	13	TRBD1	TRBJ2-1	CASGDRAGGEQFF
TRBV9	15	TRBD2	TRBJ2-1	CASSVGAGENSEQFF
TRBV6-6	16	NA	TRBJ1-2	CASSYPGLTGERGYTF
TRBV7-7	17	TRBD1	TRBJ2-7	CASSGERTGGERYEQYF
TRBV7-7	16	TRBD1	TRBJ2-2	CASSSLGQGVGGELFF
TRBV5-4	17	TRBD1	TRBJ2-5	CASSLAGSGGGKETQYF
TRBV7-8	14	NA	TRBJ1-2	CASSLAAGSYGYTF
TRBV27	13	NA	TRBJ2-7	CASSLQGAYEQYF
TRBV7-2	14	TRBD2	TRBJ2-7	CASSLSGGTYEQYF
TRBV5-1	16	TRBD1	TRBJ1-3	CASSIEQGASGNTIYF
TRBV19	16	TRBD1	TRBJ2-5	CASSRGQGPSQETQYF
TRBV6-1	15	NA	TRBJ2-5	CASSEFSVLQETQYF
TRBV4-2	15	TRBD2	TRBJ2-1	CASSQDLRGGAEQFF
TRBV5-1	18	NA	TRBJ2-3	CASSLGGQGSKGTDTQYF
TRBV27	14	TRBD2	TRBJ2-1	CASSWAGGNNEQFF
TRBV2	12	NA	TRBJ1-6	CASSASNSPLHF
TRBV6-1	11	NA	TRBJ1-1	CASMIGTEAFF
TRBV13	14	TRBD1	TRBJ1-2	CASSTRTGIYGYTF
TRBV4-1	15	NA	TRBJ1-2	CASSRLGGASYGYTF
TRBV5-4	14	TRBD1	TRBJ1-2	CASSRDRERDGYTF
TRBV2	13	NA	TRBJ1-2	CASSETGRPSYTF
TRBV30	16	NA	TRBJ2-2	CAWSVLTGSYTGELFF
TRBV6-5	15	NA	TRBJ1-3	CASSTSGGTGNTIYF
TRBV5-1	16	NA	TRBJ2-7	CASSSRFLGGADEQYF
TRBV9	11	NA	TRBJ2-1	CASSVVEEQFF
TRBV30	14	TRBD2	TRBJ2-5	CAWKASGYQETQYF
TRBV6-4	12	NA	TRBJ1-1	CASRNWNTEAFF
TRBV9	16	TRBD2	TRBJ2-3	CASTSDVLAGTDTQYF
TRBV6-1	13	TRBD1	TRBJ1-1	CATSGQLNTEAFF
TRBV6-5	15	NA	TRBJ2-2	CASTLLSGRTGELFF
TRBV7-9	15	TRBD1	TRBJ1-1	CASSPGDRANTEAFF
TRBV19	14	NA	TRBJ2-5	CASSIEAVGGTQYF
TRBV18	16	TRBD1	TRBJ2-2	CASSPRQGFQTGELFF
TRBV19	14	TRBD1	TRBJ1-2	CASSPPGQGEGYTF
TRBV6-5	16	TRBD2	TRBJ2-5	CASSFRTSGGGETQYF
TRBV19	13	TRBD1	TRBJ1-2	CASTKTGVYGYTF